This TCR beta chain appears in the sequencing data of a study of blood T cell repertoires in COVID-19. Across the whole study: Specimens from acute and convalescent COVID-19 originated in the United States, Italy and Spain. PBMCs, B-cell-depleted T cells, or T cells were the source of the cDNA or gDNA that made up the material.

CDR3 size: 16 residues. Germline V gene lookup returns CDR1 MNHEY and CDR2 SMNVEV (reference sequence). V lost 5 bases and J lost 3; bases outside the gene matches: 10. Source study methods: Cell counts per sample came from amplifying reference gene primers. Some clones are missing from TCRdb's copy, which holds only in-frame ones; the method was immunoSEQ multiplex PCR. That table supplies the V and J calls and clone size; D and trimming were determined from the DNA. The data hold approximately 150,000 clones, with 70% to 90% observed a single time. The chain employs TRBV27 and TRBJ2-7; 10 nucleotides align to TRBD1. The sequencing input was peripheral blood. This receptor was identified in a human donor with acute or convalescent COVID-19. The donor label of this sample is uncertain. The CDR3 DNA sequence: TGTGCCAGCAGTGCGCGCGGGACAGGGGCTTTCTACGAGCAGTACTTC. Translating gives CASSARGTGAFYEQYF.